The 5 T cell receptor beta chains presented below share a single source sample, sequenced in a study of T cells in Graves' hyperthyroidism and ophthalmopathy. Researchers amplified the TCR beta CDR3 regions from RNA transcripts. HTBI primers were employed in a first-round RT-PCR of the TCR CDR3. TCRdb independently ran MiXCR on the multiplex PCR reads; one entry per CDR3 protein. The profile shows 300,000 to 450,000 distinct CDR3 sequences, 15% to 19% of them singletons. Sequencing input: blood. All receptors come from a woman aged 18-35 years with Graves' hyperthyroidism that later progressed to Graves' ophthalmopathy.

This clonotype was observed at least ten times. V usage is TRBV28 and J usage is TRBJ1-4; weak D call: TRBD1 (5 bases). The V and J ends lost 5 bases and 5 bases respectively, with 12 bases between them. The CDR3 totals 14 residues. Germline V gives CDR1 MDHEN, CDR2 SYDVKM. The CDR3: CASSRGTLNEKLFF. CDR3 DNA: TGTGCCAGCAGTCGGGGGACTTTAAATGAAAAACTGTTTTTT.

This clonotype was counted between two and nine times. The genes are TRBV6-1 and TRBJ1-4; tentatively, D is TRBD1 (6 bases). The V end lost 1 base, the J end lost 10 bases, and 16 bases lay between the germline ends. Germline lookup yields CDR1 MNHNS and CDR2 SASEGT. The length of the CDR3 is 15 residues. CDR3 sequence reads: CASSEDGGGGGKLFF. The CDR3 bases are TGTGCCAGCAGTGAAGATGGGGGGGGCGGGGGAAAACTGTTTTTT.

The V and J genes are TRBV9 and TRBJ1-6, with D possibly being TRBD1 (6 bases). Germline loops: CDR1 SGDLS, CDR2 YYNGEE. The CDR3 is made up of 13 amino acids. V was shortened by 3 bases and J by 5 bases, with 6 bases between the two germline ends. CDR3 DNA sequence: TGTGCCAGCAGCGGACAGGATAATTCACCCCTCCACTTT. It yields the protein CASSGQDNSPLHF.

This clonotype was observed many times. CDR3 coding DNA: TGTGCCAGCACCCTAGGACAGGGTATTAGCTACACCTTC. Protein: CASTLGQGISYTF. J is TRBJ1-2 and V is TRBV13; 8 bases fit TRBD1. This CDR3 has 13 amino acids. V lost 7 bases, J lost 9 bases, and 10 bases stayed unmatched. Germline CDR1 PRHDT, CDR2 FYEKMQ (reference sequence).

Many counts were recorded for this clonotype. The V gene is TRBV3-1, the J gene TRBJ1-2; unclear D gene. Germline values: CDR1 LGHDT, CDR2 YNNKEL (reference sequence). This CDR3 has 12 residues. V lost 3 bases, J lost 4 bases, and 6 bases lay in between. CDR3 protein: CASSQVTYGYTF. The CDR3, as DNA: TGTGCCAGCAGCCAGGTGACCTATGGCTACACCTTC.